This TCR beta chain appears in the sequencing data of a study of response to subunit inactivated influenza vaccine. MiXCR, applied by TCRdb to the RT-PCR reads, yields one record per CDR3 protein. The sample gives just under 550,000 distinct CDR3 sequences, under 25% of which show up once; about 2.8% is in the top ten. In its sample, this clonotype was seen a few times. Between the trimmed V and J ends, which lost 1 base and 1 base, there was a span of 8 bases. This CDR3 has 14 residues. Per the germline V gene, CDR1 is DFQATT and CDR2 is SNEGSKA (reference sequence). These data are also associated with another study on T cells expressing NK-cell markers. Turning to that study: 5'RACE template switching with UMIs generated TCR beta cDNA. It was sorted CD3+CD56+NKG2C+, CD3+CD56+NKG2C- and CD3+CD56-NKG2C+ T cells that supplied the TCR beta repertoires. Eight donors were sequenced, of whom seven were HCMV-seropositive, while the remaining one was HCMV-seronegative.

The sequence came from a man aged 50 to 60 who received an inactivated influenza vaccine. The V gene is TRBV20-1, the J gene TRBJ1-3, with a tentative D call TRBD1 (5 bases). The source was CD4+ T cells sorted from PBMCs, collected 11 to 12 days after vaccination. In nucleotides, the CDR3 is TGCAGTGCTAGAGTGCAGGGATCTGGAAACACCATATATTTT. It codes for CSARVQGSGNTIYF.